This T cell receptor beta chain stems from a study of T cells expressing NK-cell markers. Whole-study findings and limits: The CD3+CD56-NKG2C+ fraction of a few donors was likewise dominated by these clonotypes. HCMV specificity of the expanded NKG2C+ T cell clones was not established.

Germline CDR1 is LNHNV and CDR2 is YYDKDF (reference sequence). This CDR3 has 15 amino acids. The authors generated TCR beta cDNA through 5'RACE template switching with UMIs. Each CDR3 protein gets one entry in TCRdb, which reprocessed the 5' RACE reads and gives no DNA. The clone table shows about 180,000 distinct CDR3 sequences, with the ten largest holding 20% to 25%. Worth noting for this clonotype: No antigen is known for it.

This receptor was taken from a man aged 18 to 69 in good health. Sequencing input: blood T cells: a sorted CD56 or NKG2C T cell subset, CD4+ or CD8+ T cells, or bulk PBMC T cells (not recorded which). This sequence joins TRBV15 and TRBJ2-3; TCRdb outputs TRBD1, but without DNA this stays unchecked. The chain's CDR3 is CATSRVTGAADTQYF. The complete variable domain, with remaining parts taken from reference TRBV15 and TRBJ2-3, reads DAMVIQNPRYQVTQFGKPVTLSCSQTLNHNVMYWYQQKSSQAPKLLFHYYDKDFNNEADTPDNFQSRRPNTSFCFLDIRSPGLGDTAMYLCATSRVTGAADTQYFGPGTRLTVL.